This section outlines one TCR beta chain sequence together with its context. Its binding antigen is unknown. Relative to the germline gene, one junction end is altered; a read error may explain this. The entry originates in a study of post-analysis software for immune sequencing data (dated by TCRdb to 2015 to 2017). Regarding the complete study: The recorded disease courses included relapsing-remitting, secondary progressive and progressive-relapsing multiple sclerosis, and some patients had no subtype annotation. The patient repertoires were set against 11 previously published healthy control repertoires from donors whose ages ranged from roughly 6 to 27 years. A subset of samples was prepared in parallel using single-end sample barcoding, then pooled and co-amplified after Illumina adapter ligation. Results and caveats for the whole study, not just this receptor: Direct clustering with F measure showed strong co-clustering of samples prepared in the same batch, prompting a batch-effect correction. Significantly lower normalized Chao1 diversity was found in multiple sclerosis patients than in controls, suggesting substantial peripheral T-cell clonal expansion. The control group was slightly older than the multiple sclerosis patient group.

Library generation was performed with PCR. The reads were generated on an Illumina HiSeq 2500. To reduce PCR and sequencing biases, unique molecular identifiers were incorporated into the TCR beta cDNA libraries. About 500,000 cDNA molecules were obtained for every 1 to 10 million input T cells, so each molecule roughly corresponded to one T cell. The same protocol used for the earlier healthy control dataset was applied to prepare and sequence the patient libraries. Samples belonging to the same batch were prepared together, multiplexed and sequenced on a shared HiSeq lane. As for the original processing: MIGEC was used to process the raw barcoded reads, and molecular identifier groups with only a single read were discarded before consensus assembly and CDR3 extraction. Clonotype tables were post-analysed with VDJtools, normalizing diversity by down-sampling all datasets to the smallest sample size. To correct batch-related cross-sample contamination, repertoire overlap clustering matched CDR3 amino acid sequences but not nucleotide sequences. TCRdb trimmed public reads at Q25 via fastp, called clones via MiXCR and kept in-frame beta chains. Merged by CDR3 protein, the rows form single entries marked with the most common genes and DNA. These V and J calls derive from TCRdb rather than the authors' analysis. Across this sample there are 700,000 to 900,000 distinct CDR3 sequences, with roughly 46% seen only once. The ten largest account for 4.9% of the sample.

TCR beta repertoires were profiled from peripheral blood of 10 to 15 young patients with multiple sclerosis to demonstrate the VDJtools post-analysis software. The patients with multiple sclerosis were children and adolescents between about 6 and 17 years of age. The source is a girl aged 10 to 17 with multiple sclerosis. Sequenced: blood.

The CDR3 protein sequence reads: CAGRPPTGEPYEQYF. The nucleotide sequence reads TGTGCCGGCAGACCTCCTACAGGGGAACCCTACGAGCAGTACTTC. The V and J genes are TRBV28 and TRBJ2-7; TRBD1 matches 7 bases in the middle. The CDR3 measures 15 amino acids from cysteine to phenylalanine. The read is trimmed to its CDR3 DNA, 45 bases read in frame from base 1. The germline V gene supplies CDR1 MDHEN and CDR2 SYDVKM.